The present entry profiles one TCR beta chain with its context. This specimen comes from a study of blood T cell repertoires in COVID-19. Study background: From the United States, Italy and Spain came samples of acute and convalescent COVID-19.

The length of the CDR3 is 16 residues. The V and J ends lost 0 bases and 0 bases respectively, with 10 bases between them. Germline CDR1 and CDR2: SGHNT and YYREEE (reference sequence). Sequencing used immunoSEQ multiplex PCR; TCRdb keeps in-frame clones, though not all of them. The sample records about 200,000 clones, 75% to 90% being singletons. The receptor comes from a man aged 35-49 years with acute or convalescent COVID-19. Sequences were obtained from peripheral blood. This sequence joins TRBV5-4 and TRBJ1-3; the D is unclear. The CDR3 DNA is TGTGCCAGCAGCTTGGGAGGAAGGAGCTCTGGAAACACCATATATTTT. Protein product: CASSLGGRSSGNTIYF.